These T cell receptor beta chains were read from a single sample in a study of shared clonotypes between healthy human individuals. The method was immunoSEQ multiplex PCR; TCRdb's version includes in-frame clones alone and lacks a portion of them. Altogether 700,000 or so clones are present, roughly 70% being singletons, with the ten largest covering about 2%. Material: memory CD4+ T cells sorted from blood. These receptors came from a woman under 40 in good health. Each CDR3 is given with its conserved first and last residue. A D gene is named only where the DNA matches it firmly. Clone size, where shown, is once, few, many, or a class for clones that have expanded.

j_call v_call d_call clone_size cdr3_nt cdr3_aa
TRBJ2-6 TRBV18 NA NA TGTGCCAGCTCACCAATCGTAGGGTCCTCTGGGGCCAACGTCCTGACTTTC CASSPIVGSSGANVLTF
TRBJ1-4 TRBV19 NA NA TGTGCCAGTTCCAATACGGGGGCTGAAAAACTGTTTTTT CASSNTGAEKLFF
TRBJ1-5 TRBV11-2 NA NA TGTGCCAGCAGCCGGACAGCTTATCAGCCCCAGCATTTT CASSRTAYQPQHF
TRBJ2-3 TRBV28 NA NA TGTGCCAGCAGTGTACCCGGGACAACCACTAGCACAGATACGCAGTATTTT CASSVPGTTTSTDTQYF
TRBJ2-7 TRBV27 NA NA TGTGCCCAGGAGGAGGTCTCCTACGAGCAGTACTTC CAQEEVSYEQYF
TRBJ2-3 TRBV9 NA NA TGTGCCAGCAGCGTGCAGGGTTCCCAGCCAGATACGCAGTATTTT CASSVQGSQPDTQYF
TRBJ1-1 TRBV6-6 NA NA TGTGCCAGCAGCAAAGGGCTTAACACTGAAGCTTTCTTT CASSKGLNTEAFF
TRBJ2-3 TRBV27 TRBD2 NA TGTGCCAGCAGTTTATACGGCGGGAGCTCAGATACGCAGTATTTT CASSLYGGSSDTQYF
TRBJ1-1 TRBV27 NA many TGTGCCAGCAGTTTTGAAAGAGGGGGATTGAACACTGAAGCTTTCTTT CASSFERGGLNTEAFF
TRBJ2-1 TRBV4-1 TRBD2 NA TGCGCCAGCAGCCGCAGGTCCTTGGCGGGAGCTATGGAGGGCTCCTACAATGAGCAGTTCTTC CASSRRSLAGAMEGSYNEQFF
TRBJ2-1 TRBV27 NA NA TGTGCCAGCAGGGAAACGGTCCCCTACAATGAGCAGTTCTTC CASRETVPYNEQFF
TRBJ2-3 TRBV2 NA NA TGTGCCAGCAGTGCGGCTGGGTTCACAGATACGCAGTATTTT CASSAAGFTDTQYF
TRBJ1-2 TRBV14 NA NA TGTGCCAGCAGCTTATCGACATCACAGGGCTACACCTTC CASSLSTSQGYTF
TRBJ2-1 TRBV7-2 TRBD2 once TGTGCCAGCAGCTCTGGACTAGCGGGAGTTTCGGAGCAGTTCTTC CASSSGLAGVSEQFF
TRBJ2-7 TRBV5-1 NA NA TGCGCCAGCAGCTTGGCCGGGCAGGCGGAGTACGAGCAGTACTTC CASSLAGQAEYEQYF
TRBJ2-3 TRBV10-3 NA NA TGTGCCATCAACGGACCAAACACAGATACGCAGTATTTT CAINGPNTDTQYF
TRBJ1-4 TRBV28 TRBD1 once TGTGCCAGCAGTTTAGGGACAGAGACTAATGAAAAACTGTTTTTT CASSLGTETNEKLFF
TRBJ2-1 TRBV28 TRBD2 NA TGTGCCAGCAGTTCCCCGGGACTAGGGGGGAATGAGCAGTTCTTC CASSSPGLGGNEQFF
TRBJ2-7 TRBV2 TRBD1 NA TGTGCCAGCAGTGGGGACAGCTACGAGCAGTACTTC CASSGDSYEQYF
TRBJ1-1 TRBV7-9 NA NA TGTGCCAGCAGCCGGACGGCAGGGTGGGTTGAAGCTTTCTTT CASSRTAGWVEAFF
TRBJ2-2 TRBV13 TRBD2 NA TGTGCCAGCAGCCCCGGGACTAGCGGGAGCTCGGCCGGGGAGCTGTTTTTT CASSPGTSGSSAGELFF
TRBJ2-4 TRBV2 TRBD2 NA TGTGCCAGCAGTCCGACTAGCGGGAGGGCCAAAAACATTCAGTACTTC CASSPTSGRAKNIQYF
TRBJ1-6 TRBV14 TRBD1 NA TGTGCCAGCAGCCAGGGGACAGGGATTTTTAATTCACCCCTCCACTTT CASSQGTGIFNSPLHF
TRBJ2-2 TRBV6-4 NA NA TGTGCCAGCAGTGGACAGGTTACCGGGGAGCTGTTTTTT CASSGQVTGELFF
TRBJ2-7 TRBV6-5 NA NA TGTGCCAGCAGCTATGGGTCGGACAGCTCCTACGAGCAGTACTTC CASSYGSDSSYEQYF
TRBJ1-2 TRBV5-5 NA few TGTGCCAGCAGCCCCAGACTCGATGGCTACACCTTC CASSPRLDGYTF
TRBJ2-2 TRBV5-6 NA few TGTGCCAGCAGCGCCAGGACAGCACCTACCGGGGAGCTGTTTTTT CASSARTAPTGELFF
TRBJ2-4 TRBV27 NA NA TGTGCCAGCACTTCCTCGGGACTAGCCAAAAACATTCAGTACTTC CASTSSGLAKNIQYF
TRBJ2-1 TRBV6-1 TRBD1 NA TGTGCCAGCAGTGAAGCGGCTGGGACAGGTGGCAATGAGCAGTTCTTC CASSEAAGTGGNEQFF
TRBJ2-3 TRBV7-8 TRBD2 NA TGTGCCAGCAGCCCTCTAGCGGGAGGTTTGGATACGCAGTATTTT CASSPLAGGLDTQYF
TRBJ2-3 TRBV5-5 TRBD1 NA TGTGCCAGCAGCTTGGCGGGACAGGCGCAGTATTTT CASSLAGQAQYF
TRBJ2-5 TRBV7-2 NA few TGTGCCAGCACCAAAGGAACAGGGCAAGAGACCCAGTACTTC CASTKGTGQETQYF
TRBJ2-4 TRBV15 NA NA TGTGCCACCAGCTATTATAGATACCTAGCCAAAAACATTCAGTACTTC CATSYYRYLAKNIQYF
TRBJ2-6 TRBV2 NA NA TGTGCCAGCAGCTACGACAGCTCTGGGGCCAACGTCCTGACTTTC CASSYDSSGANVLTF
TRBJ1-2 TRBV5-6 NA NA TGTGCCAGCAGCCCCAGCTTTGGAGCTAACTATGGCTACACCTTC CASSPSFGANYGYTF
TRBJ2-6 TRBV6-1 TRBD1 NA TGTGCCAGCACAGGGGGCTCTGGGGCCAACGTCCTGACTTTC CASTGGSGANVLTF